The TCR beta chain under discussion was sequenced for a study of shared clonotypes between healthy human individuals. Here immunoSEQ multiplex PCR was the method, and the copy in TCRdb shows in-frame clones only, minus some. The profile covers over a million clones, with about 75% appearing a single time and approximately 1.5% taken by the ten largest. This CDR3 is built from 14 residues. Germline CDR1 reads MNHNY; CDR2 reads SVGAGI (reference sequence). V was shortened by 5 bases and J by 1 base, with 11 bases between the two germline ends. Specimen: memory CD4+ T cells sorted from blood. Subset described: CD45RA-negative fraction. V gene TRBV6-6 combines with J gene TRBJ1-2; possibly TRBD1 for D (5 bases). The receptor's source is a man in his late teens or twenties in good health. This CDR3 reads CASSPPGINYGYTF. The CDR3 region has the DNA TGTGCCAGCAGTCCCCCAGGGATTAACTATGGCTACACCTTC.